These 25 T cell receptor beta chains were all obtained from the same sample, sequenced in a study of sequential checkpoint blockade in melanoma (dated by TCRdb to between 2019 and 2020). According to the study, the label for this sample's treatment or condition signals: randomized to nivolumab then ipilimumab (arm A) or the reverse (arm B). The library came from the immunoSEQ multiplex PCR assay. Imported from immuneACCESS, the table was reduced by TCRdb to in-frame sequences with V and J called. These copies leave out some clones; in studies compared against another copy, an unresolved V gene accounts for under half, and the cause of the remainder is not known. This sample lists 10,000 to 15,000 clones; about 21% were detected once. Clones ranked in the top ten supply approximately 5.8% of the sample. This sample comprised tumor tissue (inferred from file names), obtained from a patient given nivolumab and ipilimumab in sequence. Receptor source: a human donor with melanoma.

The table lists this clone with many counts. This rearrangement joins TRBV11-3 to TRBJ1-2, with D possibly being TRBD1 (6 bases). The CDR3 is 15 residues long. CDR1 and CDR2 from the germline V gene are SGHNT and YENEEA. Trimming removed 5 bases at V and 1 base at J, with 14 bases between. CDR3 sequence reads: CASSRGLAVNYGYTF. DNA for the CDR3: TGTGCCAGCAGCCGGGGGCTCGCCGTTAACTATGGCTACACCTTC.

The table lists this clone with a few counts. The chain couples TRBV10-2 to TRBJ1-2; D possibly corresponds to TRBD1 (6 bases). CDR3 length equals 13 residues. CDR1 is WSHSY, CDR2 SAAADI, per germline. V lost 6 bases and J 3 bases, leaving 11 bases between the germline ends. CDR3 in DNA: TGCGCCAGCAGGGACAGTCCATACTATGGCTACACCTTC. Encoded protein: CASRDSPYYGYTF.

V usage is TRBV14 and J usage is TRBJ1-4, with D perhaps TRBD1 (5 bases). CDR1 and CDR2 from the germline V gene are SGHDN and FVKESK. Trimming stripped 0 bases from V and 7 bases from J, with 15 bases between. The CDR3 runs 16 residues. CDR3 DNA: TGTGCCAGCAGCCAAGAATGGGGCGGCCTAGGTGAAAAACTGTTTTTT. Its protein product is CASSQEWGGLGEKLFF.

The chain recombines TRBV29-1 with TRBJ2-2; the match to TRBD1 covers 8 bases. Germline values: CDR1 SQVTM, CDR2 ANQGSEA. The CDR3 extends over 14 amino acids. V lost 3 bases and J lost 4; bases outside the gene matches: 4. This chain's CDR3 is CSVEAGGGTGELFF. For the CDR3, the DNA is TGCAGCGTTGAGGCAGGGGGCGGCACCGGGGAGCTGTTTTTT.

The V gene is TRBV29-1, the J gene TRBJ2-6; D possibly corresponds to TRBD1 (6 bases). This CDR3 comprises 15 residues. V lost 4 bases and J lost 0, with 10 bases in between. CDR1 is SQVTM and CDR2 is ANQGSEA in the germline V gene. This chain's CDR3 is CSVVGGSSGANVLTF. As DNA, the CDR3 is TGCAGCGTTGTAGGGGGTAGCTCTGGGGCCAACGTCCTGACTTTC.

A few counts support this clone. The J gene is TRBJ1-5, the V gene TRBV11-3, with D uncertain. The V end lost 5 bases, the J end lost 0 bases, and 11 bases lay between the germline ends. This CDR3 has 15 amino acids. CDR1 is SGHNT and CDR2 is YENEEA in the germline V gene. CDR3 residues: CASSQGKGSNQPQHF. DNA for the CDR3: TGTGCCAGCAGCCAAGGGAAAGGTAGCAATCAGCCCCAGCATTTT. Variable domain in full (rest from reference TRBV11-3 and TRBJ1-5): EAGVVQSPRYKIIEKKQPVAFWCNPISGHNTLYWYLQNLGQGPELLIRYENEEAVDDSQLPKDRFSAERLKGVDSTLKIQPAELGDSAVYLCASSQGKGSNQPQHFGDGTRLSIL.

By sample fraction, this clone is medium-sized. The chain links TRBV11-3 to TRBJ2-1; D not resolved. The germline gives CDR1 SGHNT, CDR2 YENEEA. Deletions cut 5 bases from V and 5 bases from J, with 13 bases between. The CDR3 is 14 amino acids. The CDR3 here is CASSLLVGNNEQFF. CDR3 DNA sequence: TGTGCCAGCAGCCTCCTGGTGGGGAACAATGAGCAGTTCTTC.

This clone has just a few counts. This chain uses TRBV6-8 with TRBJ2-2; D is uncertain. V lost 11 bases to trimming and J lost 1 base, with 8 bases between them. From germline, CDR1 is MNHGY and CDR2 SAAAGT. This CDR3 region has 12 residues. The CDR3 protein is CAGVGNTGELFF. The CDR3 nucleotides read TGTGCCGGCGTGGGGAACACCGGGGAGCTGTTTTTT.

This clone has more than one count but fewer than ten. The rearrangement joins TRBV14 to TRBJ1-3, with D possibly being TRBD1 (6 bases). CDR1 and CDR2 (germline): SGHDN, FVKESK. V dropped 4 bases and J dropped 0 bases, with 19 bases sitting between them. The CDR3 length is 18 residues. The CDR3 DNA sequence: TGTGCCAGCAGCCCAGGGGCGGCCCTTCTCAACTCTGGAAACACCATATATTTT. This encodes CASSPGAALLNSGNTIYF. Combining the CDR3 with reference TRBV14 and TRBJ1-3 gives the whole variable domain EAGVTQFPSHSVIEKGQTVTLRCDPISGHDNLYWYRRVMGKEIKFLLHFVKESKQDESGMPNNRFLAERTGGTYSTLKVQPAELEDSGVYFCASSPGAALLNSGNTIYFGEGSWLTVV.

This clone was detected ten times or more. DNA for the CDR3: TGTGCCAGCAGCCTGGGGTGGAGCCCGGGTGAAAAACTGTTTTTT. Protein sequence: CASSLGWSPGEKLFF. This chain uses TRBV7-7 with TRBJ1-4; D unclear. Germline V gene data show CDR1 as SSHAT and CDR2 as FNYEAQ (reference sequence). The CDR3 runs 15 residues. Trimming removed 5 bases at V and 7 bases at J, with 17 bases between.

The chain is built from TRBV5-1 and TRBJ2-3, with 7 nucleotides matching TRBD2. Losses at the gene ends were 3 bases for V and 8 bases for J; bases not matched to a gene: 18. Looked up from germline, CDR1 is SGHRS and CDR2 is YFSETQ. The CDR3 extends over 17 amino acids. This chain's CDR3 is CASSSSDTGTTSATQYF. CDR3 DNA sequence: TGCGCCAGCAGCTCCTCTGACACAGGTACAACTAGCGCTACGCAGTATTTT.

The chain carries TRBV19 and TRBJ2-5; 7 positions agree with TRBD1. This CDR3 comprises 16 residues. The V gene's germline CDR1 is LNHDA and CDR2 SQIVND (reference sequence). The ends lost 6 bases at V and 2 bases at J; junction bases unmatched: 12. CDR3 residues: CASSRMAARGQETQYF. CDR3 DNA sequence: TGTGCCAGTAGCCGTATGGCGGCCAGGGGGCAAGAGACCCAGTACTTC.

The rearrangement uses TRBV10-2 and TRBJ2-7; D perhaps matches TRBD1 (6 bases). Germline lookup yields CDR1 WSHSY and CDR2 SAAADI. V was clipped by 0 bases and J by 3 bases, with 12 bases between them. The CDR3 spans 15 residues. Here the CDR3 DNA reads TGCGCCAGCAGTGAGTCGGGACAAGGGGACTACGAGCAGTACTTC. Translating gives CASSESGQGDYEQYF.

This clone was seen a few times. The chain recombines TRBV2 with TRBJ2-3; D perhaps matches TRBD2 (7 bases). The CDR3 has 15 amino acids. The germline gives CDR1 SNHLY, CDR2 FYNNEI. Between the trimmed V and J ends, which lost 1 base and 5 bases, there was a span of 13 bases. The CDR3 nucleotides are TGTGCCAGCAGTGAAGTGGGGGGGCGTGGAGATACGCAGTATTTT. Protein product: CASSEVGGRGDTQYF.

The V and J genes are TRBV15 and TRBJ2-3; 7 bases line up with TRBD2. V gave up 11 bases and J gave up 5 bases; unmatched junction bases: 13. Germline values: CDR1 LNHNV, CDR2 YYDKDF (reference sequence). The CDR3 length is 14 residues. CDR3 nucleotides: TGTGCCTCGGGTAGCGGGTCGCCAGGAGATACGCAGTATTTT. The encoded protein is CASGSGSPGDTQYF.

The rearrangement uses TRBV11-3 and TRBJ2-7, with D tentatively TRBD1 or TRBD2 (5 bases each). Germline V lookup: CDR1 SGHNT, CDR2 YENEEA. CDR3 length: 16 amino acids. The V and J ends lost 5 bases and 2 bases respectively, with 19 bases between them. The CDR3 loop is CASSPGAGALTYEQYF. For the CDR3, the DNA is TGTGCCAGCAGCCCCGGGGCGGGCGCCCTTACCTACGAGCAGTACTTC. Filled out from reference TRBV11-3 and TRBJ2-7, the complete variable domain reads EAGVVQSPRYKIIEKKQPVAFWCNPISGHNTLYWYLQNLGQGPELLIRYENEEAVDDSQLPKDRFSAERLKGVDSTLKIQPAELGDSAVYLCASSPGAGALTYEQYFGPGTRLTVT.

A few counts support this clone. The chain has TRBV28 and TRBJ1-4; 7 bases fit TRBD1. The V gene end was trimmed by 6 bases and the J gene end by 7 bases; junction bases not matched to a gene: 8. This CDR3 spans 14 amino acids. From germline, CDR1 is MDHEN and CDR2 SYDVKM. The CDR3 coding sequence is TGTGCCAGCAGCCAGACAGGGTTGGCTGAAAAACTGTTTTTT. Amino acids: CASSQTGLAEKLFF.

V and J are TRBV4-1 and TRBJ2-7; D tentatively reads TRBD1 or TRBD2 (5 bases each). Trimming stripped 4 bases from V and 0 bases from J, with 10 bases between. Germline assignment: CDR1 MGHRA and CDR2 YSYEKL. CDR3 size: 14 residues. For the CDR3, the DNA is TGCGCCAGCAGCCCCGGGACGGGCTCCTACGAGCAGTACTTC. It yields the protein CASSPGTGSYEQYF.

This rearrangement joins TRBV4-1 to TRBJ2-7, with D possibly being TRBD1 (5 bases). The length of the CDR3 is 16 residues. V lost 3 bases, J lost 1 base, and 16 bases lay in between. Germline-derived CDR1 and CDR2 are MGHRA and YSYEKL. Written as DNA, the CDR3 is TGCGCCAGCAGCCATAGGCTTCAGGGTCCGTCCTACGAGCAGTACTTC. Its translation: CASSHRLQGPSYEQYF.

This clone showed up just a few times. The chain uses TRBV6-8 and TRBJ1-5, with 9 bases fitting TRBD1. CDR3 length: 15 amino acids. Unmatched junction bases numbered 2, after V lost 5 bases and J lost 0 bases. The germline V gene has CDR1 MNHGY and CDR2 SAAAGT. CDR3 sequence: CASSPQGASNQPQHF. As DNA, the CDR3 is TGTGCCAGCAGTCCACAGGGGGCTAGCAATCAGCCCCAGCATTTT.

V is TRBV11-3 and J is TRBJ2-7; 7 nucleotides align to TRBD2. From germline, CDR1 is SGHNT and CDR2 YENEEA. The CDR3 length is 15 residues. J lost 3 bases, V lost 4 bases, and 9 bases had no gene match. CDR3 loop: CASSSPGSGVYEQYF. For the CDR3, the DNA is TGTGCCAGCAGCTCCCCGGGGAGCGGGGTCTACGAGCAGTACTTC. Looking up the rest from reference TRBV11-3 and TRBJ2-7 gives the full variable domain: EAGVVQSPRYKIIEKKQPVAFWCNPISGHNTLYWYLQNLGQGPELLIRYENEEAVDDSQLPKDRFSAERLKGVDSTLKIQPAELGDSAVYLCASSSPGSGVYEQYFGPGTRLTVT.

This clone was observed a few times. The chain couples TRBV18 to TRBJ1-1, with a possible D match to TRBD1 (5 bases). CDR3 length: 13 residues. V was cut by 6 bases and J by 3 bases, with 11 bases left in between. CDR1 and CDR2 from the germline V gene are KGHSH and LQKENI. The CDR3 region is CASSAQGHTEAFF. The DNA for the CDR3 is TGTGCCAGCTCCGCCCAGGGCCACACTGAAGCTTTCTTT.

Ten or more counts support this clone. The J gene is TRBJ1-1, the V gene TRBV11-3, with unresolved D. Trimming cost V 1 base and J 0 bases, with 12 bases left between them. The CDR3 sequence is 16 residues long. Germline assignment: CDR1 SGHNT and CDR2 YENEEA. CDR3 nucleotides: TGTGCCAGCAGCTTAGGTATCGGCCAAATGAACACTGAAGCTTTCTTT. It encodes CASSLGIGQMNTEAFF.

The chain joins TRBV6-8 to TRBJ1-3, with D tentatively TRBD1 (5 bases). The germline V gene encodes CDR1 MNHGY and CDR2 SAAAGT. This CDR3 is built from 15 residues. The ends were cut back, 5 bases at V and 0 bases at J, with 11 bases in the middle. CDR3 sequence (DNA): TGTGCCAGCAGTGACAGCTTGGACTCTGGAAACACCATATATTTT. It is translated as CASSDSLDSGNTIYF.

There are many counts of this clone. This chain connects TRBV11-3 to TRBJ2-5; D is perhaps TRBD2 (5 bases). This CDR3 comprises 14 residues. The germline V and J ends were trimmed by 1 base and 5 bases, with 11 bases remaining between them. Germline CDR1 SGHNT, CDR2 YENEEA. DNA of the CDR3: TGTGCCAGCAGCTTAGGTGGGAGTGGGGAGACCCAGTACTTC. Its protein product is CASSLGGSGETQYF.